This TCR beta chain was sequenced in a study of cytomegalovirus exposure and HLA in healthy donors. Study summary: Unique TCRs from HLA-typed donors, around 93 million of them, were held in an early data release. Study-level points and caveats: Among the CMV-associated chains, three were confirmed in vitro as specific for CMV antigens.

As concerns this clone: Its antigen is currently unknown.

The PCR ran on 60 Vbeta and 13 Jbeta primers. Profiled with immunoSEQ multiplex PCR; TCRdb holds only in-frame clones, not every one. Altogether some 160,000 clones are present, more than 65% being singletons, with the ten largest covering 1.5% to 2%. The V end lost 5 bases, the J end lost 1 base, and 11 bases lay between the germline ends. There are 13 residues in the CDR3. Germline V gene lookup returns CDR1 SQVTM and CDR2 ANQGSEA. V gene TRBV29-1 combines with J gene TRBJ1-1; D is undetermined. The material sequenced was PBMCs. The TCR was taken from a woman aged 25 to 39 in good health and CMV-seronegative. CDR3 in amino acids: CSVIDTQNTEAFF. The CDR3 DNA reads as TGCAGCGTTATCGACACCCAGAACACTGAAGCTTTCTTT.